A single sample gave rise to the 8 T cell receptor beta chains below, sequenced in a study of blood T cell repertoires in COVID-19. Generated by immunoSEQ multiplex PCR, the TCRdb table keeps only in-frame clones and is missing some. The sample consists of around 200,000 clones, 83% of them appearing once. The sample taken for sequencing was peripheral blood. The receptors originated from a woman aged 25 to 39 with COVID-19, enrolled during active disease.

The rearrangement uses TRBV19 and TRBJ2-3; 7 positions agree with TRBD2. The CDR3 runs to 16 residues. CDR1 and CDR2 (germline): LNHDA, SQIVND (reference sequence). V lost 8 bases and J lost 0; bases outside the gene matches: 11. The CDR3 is CASRRTGTTSTDTQYF. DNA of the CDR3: TGTGCCAGTCGACGAACTGGGACTACTAGCACAGATACGCAGTATTTT.

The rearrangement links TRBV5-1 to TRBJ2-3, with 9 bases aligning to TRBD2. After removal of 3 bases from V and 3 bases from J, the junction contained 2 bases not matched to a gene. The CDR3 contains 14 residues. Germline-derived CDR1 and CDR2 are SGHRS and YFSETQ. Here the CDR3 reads CASSYGLATDTQYF. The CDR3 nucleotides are TGCGCCAGCAGCTACGGACTAGCGACAGATACGCAGTATTTT.

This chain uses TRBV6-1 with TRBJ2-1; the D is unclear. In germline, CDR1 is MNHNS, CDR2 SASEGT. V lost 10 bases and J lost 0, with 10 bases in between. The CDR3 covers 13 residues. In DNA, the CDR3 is TGTGCCACCTCGCCGAGCTCCTACAATGAGCAGTTCTTC. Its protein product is CATSPSSYNEQFF.

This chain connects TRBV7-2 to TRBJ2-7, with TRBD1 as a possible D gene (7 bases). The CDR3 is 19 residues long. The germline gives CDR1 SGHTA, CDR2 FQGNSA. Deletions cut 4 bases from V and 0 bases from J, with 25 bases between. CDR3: CASSSTRGLARDSSYEQYF. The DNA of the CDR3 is TGTGCCAGCAGCTCAACAAGGGGGCTAGCGAGGGATAGCTCCTACGAGCAGTACTTC.

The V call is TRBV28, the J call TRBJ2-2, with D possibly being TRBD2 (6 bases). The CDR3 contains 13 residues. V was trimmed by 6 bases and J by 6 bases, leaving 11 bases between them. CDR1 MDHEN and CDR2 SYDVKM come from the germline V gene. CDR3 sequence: CASRRLVSGELFF. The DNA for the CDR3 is TGTGCCAGCAGAAGACTAGTATCCGGGGAGCTGTTTTTT.

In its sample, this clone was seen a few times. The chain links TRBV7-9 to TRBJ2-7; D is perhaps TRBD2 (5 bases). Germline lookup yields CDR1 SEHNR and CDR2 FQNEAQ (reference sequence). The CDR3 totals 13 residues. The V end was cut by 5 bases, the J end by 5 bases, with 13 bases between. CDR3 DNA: TGTGCCAGCAGCCCCCCGGGGAATAACGAGCAGTACTTC. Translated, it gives CASSPPGNNEQYF.

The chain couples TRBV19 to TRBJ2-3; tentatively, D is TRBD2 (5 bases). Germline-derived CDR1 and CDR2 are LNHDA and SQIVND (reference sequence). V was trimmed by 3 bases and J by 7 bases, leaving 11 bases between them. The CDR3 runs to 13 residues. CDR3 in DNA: TGTGCCAGTAGTATCGCTAGCACCAATACGCAGTATTTT. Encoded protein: CASSIASTNTQYF. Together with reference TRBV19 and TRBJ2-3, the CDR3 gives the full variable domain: DGGITQSPKYLFRKEGQNVTLSCEQNLNHDAMYWYRQDPGQGLRLIYYSQIVNDFQKGDIAEGYSVSREKKESFPLTVTSAQKNPTAFYLCASSIASTNTQYFGPGTRLTVL.

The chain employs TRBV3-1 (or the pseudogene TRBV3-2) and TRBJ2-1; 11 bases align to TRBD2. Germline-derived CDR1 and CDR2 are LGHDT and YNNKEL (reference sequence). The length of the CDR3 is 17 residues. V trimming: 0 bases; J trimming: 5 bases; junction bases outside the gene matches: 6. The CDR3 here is CASSQDGVAGGNNEQFF. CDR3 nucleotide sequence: TGTGCCAGCAGCCAAGATGGAGTAGCGGGAGGGAACAATGAGCAGTTCTTC.